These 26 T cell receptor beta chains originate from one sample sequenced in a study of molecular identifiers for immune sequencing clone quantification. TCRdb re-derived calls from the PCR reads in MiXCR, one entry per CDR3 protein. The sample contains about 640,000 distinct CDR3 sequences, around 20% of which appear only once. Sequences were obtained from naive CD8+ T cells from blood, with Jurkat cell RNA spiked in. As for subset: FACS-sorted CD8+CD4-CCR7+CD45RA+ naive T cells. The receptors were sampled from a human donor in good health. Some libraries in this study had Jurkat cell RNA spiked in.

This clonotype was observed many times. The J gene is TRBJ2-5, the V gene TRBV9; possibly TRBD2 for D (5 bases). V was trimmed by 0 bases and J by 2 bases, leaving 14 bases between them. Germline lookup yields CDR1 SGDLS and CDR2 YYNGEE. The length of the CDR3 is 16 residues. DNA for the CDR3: TGTGCCAGCAGCGTAGGACCGGCGGGTCGGCAAGAGACCCAGTACTTC. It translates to CASSVGPAGRQETQYF.

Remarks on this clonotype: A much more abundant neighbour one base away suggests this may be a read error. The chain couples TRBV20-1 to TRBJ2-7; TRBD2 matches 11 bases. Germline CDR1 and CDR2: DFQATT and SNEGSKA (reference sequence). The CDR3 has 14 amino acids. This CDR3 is CSARLAGGTYERYF. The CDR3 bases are TGCAGTGCTAGACTAGCGGGAGGCACCTACGAGCGGTACTTC.

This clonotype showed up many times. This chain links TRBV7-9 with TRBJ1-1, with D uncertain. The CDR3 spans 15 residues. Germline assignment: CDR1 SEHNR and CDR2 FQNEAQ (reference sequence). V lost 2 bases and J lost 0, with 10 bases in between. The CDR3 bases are TGTGCCAGCAGCTTAAATGCGGGAATGAACACTGAAGCTTTCTTT. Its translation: CASSLNAGMNTEAFF.

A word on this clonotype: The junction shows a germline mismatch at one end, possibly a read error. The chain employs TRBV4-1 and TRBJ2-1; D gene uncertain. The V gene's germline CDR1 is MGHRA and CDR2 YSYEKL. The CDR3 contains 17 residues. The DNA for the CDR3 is TGCGCCGGCAGCCAAGGCGGTGCAAGACTCTCCTACAATGAGCAGTTCTTC. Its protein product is CAGSQGGARLSYNEQFF.

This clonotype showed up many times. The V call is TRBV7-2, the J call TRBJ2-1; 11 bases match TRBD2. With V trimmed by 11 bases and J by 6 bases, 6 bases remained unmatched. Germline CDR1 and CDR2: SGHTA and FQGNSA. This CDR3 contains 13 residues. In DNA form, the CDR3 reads TGTGCCCTCCGGACTAGCGGGTCCAATGAGCAGTTCTTC. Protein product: CALRTSGSNEQFF.

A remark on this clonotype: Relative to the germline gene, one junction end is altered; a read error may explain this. CDR3 in amino acids: CASSLAGGGDTGELLF. In DNA, the CDR3 is TGTGCCAGTAGTCTAGCGGGAGGTGGCGACACCGGGGAGCTGCTTTTT. V usage is TRBV19 and J usage is TRBJ2-2, with 11 nucleotides matching TRBD2. Looked up from germline, CDR1 is LNHDA and CDR2 is SQIVND (reference sequence). CDR3 size: 16 residues.

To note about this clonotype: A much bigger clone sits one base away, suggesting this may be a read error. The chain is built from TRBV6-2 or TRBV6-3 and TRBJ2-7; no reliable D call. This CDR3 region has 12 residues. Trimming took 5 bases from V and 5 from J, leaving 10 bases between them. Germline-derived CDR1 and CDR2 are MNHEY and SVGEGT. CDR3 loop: CASSHTVDEQYF. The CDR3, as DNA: TGTGCCAGCAGTCACACGGTGGACGAGCAGTACTTC.

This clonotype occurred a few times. The CDR3 sequence is CASSKWGTSIYEQYF. CDR3 bases: TGTGCCAGCAGCAAATGGGGGACAAGTATCTACGAGCAGTACTTC. The chain recombines TRBV21-1 with TRBJ2-7; the table's TRBD1 call for D was not verified on the DNA. TRBV21-1 counts as a pseudogene. The CDR3 loop spans 15 amino acids.

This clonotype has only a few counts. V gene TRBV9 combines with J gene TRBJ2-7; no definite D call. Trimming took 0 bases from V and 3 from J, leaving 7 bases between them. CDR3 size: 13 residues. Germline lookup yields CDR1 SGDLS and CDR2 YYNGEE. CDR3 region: CASSVDQYYEQYF. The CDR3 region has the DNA TGTGCCAGCAGCGTAGATCAGTACTACGAGCAGTACTTC.

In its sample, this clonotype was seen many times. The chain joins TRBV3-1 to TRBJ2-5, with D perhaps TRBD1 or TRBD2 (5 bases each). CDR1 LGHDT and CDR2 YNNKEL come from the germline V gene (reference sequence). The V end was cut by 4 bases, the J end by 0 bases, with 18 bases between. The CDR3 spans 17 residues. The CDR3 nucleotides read TGTGCCAGCAGCCCGCATCGGGGCAACAAGTACCAAGAGACCCAGTACTTC. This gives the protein CASSPHRGNKYQETQYF.

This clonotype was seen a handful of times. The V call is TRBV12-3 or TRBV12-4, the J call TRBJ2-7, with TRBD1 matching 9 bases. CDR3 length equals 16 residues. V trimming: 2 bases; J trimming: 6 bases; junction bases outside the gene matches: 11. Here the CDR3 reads CASSLSGRDRGCEQYF. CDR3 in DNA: TGTGCCAGCAGTTTATCCGGGCGAGACAGGGGGTGCGAGCAGTACTTC.

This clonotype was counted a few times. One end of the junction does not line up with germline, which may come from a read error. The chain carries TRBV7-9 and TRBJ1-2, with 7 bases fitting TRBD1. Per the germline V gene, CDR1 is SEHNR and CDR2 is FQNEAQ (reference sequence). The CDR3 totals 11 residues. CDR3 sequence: CASSPGTANLF. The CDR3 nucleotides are TGTGCCAGCAGCCCAGGGACAGCCAACCTATTC.

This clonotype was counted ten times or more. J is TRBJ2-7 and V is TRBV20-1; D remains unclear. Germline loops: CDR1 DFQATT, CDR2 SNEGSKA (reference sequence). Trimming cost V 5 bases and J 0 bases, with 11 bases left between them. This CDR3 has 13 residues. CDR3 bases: TGCAGTGCTGTCGTCTCCAGCTCCTACGAGCAGTACTTC. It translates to CSAVVSSSYEQYF.

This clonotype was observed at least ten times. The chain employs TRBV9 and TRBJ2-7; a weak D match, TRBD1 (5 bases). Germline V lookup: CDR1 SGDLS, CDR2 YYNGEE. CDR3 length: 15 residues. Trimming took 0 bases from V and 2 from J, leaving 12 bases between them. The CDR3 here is CASSVGGQGPYEQYF. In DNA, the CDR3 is TGTGCCAGCAGCGTAGGAGGCCAGGGCCCCTACGAGCAGTACTTC.

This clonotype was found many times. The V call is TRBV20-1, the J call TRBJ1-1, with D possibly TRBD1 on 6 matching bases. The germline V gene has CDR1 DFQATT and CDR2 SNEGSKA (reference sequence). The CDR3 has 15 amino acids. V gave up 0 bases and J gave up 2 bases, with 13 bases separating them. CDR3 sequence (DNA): TGCAGTGCTAGAGATCCAAGGACAGAAAACACTGAAGCTTTCTTT. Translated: CSARDPRTENTEAFF.

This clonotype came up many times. The CDR3 region is CASKENTEAFF. The CDR3 nucleotides read TGTGCCAGCAAGGAGAACACTGAAGCTTTCTTT. The chain joins TRBV6-2 or TRBV6-3 to TRBJ1-1; D unresolved. Trimming took off 7 bases at V and 1 base at J, with 4 bases between the two ends. Germline CDR1 and CDR2: MNHEY and SVGEGT. The CDR3 extends over 11 amino acids.

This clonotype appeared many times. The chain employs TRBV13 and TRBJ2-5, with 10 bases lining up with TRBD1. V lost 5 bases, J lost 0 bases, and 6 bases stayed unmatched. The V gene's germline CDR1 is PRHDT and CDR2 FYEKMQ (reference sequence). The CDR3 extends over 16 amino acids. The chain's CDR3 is CASSPTGGMHQETQYF. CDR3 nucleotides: TGTGCCAGCAGCCCGACAGGGGGCATGCACCAAGAGACCCAGTACTTC.

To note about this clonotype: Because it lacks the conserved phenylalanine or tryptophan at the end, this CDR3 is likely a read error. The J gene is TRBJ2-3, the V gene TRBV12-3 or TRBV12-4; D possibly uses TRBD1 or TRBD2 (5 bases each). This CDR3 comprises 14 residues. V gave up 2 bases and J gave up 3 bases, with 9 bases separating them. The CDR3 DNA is TGTGCCAGCAGTTTAAGTGGGGGAACAGATACGCAGTATCTT. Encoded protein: CASSLSGGTDTQYL.

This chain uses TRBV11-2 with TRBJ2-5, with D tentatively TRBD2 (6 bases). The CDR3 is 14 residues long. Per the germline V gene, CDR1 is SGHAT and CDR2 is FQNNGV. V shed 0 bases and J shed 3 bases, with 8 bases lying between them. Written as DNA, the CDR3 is TGTGCCAGCAGCTTAGACTGGGAGGAAGAGACCCAGTACTTC. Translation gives CASSLDWEEETQYF.

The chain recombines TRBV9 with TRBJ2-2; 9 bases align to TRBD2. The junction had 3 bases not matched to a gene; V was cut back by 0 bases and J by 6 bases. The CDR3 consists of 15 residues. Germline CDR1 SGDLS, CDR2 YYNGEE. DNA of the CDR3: TGTGCCAGCAGCGTAGGTAGCGGGAGTGCCGGGGAGCTGTTTTTT. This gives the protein CASSVGSGSAGELFF.

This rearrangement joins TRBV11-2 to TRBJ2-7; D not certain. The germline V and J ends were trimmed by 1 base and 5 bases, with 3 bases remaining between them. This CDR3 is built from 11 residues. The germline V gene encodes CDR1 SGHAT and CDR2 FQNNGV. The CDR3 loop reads CASSLVDEQYF. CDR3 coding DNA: TGTGCCAGCAGCTTAGTAGACGAGCAGTACTTC.

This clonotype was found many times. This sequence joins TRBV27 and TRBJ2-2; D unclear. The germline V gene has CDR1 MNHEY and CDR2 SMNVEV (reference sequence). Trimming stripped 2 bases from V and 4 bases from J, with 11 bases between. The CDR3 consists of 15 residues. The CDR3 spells CASSLQQSVTGELFF. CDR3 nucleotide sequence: TGTGCCAGCAGTTTACAACAGTCAGTCACCGGGGAGCTGTTTTTT.

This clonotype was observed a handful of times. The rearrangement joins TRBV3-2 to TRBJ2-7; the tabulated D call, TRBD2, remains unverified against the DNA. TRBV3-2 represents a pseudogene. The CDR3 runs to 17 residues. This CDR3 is CASSQGRGSSRTSGPMV. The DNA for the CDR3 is TGTGCCAGCAGCCAAGGCAGGGGGAGCTCAAGGACTAGCGGGCCCATGGTC.

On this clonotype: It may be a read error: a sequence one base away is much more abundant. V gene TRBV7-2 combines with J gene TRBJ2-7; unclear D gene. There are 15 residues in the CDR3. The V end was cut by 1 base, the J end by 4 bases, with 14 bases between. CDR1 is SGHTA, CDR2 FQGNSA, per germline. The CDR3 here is CASSLEPKGAYEQYF. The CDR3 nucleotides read TGTGCCAGCAGCTTAGAACCCAAGGGCGCTTACGAGCAGTACTTC.

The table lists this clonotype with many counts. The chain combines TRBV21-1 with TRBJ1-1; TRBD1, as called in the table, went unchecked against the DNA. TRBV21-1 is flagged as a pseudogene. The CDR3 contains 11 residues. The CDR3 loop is CAIPPDSEAFF. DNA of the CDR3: TGTGCCATCCCCCCGGACTCTGAAGCTTTCTTT.

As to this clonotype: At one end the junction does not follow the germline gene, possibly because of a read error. CDR3: CASSSPMGRDPYEQYF. The DNA of the CDR3 is TGTGCCAGCAGCTCACCAATGGGCAGGGATCCCTACGAGCAGTACTTC. This rearrangement joins TRBV5-3 to TRBJ2-7; a weak D match, TRBD1 (5 bases). TRBV5-3 is an ORF, and what it does is uncertain. CDR3 length equals 16 residues.